A single sample gave rise to the 5 T cell receptor gamma chains below, sequenced in a study of Vδ1+ human thymocytes. Study results and caveats: In the thymus, TRG and TRD repertoires looked highly polyclonal with Gaussian CDR3 lengths.

For these receptors, no antigen is known. Sequences come from RNA converted to cDNA by reverse transcription. CDR3 amplicons came from multiplex PCR with pooled V-gene forward and constant-region reverse primers. TCRdb re-processed the multiplex PCR reads using CATT. The sample gives 25,000 to 35,000 gamma-chain clones, around a fifth of which show up once; under 2% is in the top ten. The material sequenced was Vdelta1+ gamma-delta thymocytes from the thymus. The subset was: FACS-sorted CD3+ TCRalphabeta- TCRVdelta1+ TCRVdelta2- thymocytes. These receptors were taken from a boy under two years old who had congenital heart surgery.

There are a few counts of this clone. V is TRGV8 and J is TRGJ1 or TRGJ2. From germline, CDR1 is VENAVY and CDR2 YDSYNSRV. The length of the CDR3 is 12 residues. J gave up 3 bases and V 5 bases, and 4 bases lay outside the gene matches. The CDR3 bases are TGTGCCACCTGGGTTATTTATTATAAGAAACTCTTT. It codes for CATWVIYYKKLF.

In regard to this clone: Different DNA sequences within this sample yield the same CDR3. The chain employs TRGV3 and TRGJ1 or TRGJ2. This CDR3 has 12 amino acids. In germline, CDR1 is VTNTFY, CDR2 YDVSTARD (reference sequence). The V gene end was trimmed by 0 bases and the J gene end by 7 bases; junction bases not matched to a gene: 3. CDR3 coding DNA: TGTGCCACCTGGGACAGGTCATATAAGAAACTCTTT. The encoded protein is CATWDRSYKKLF.

As for this clone: Other DNA sequences within the sample encode an identical CDR3. The V gene is TRGV9, the J gene TRGJ1 or TRGJ2. CDR1 is GITISATS, CDR2 ISYDGTV, per germline (reference sequence). This CDR3 contains 11 residues. The junction had 1 base not matched to a gene; V was cut back by 8 bases and J by 0 bases. CDR3 amino acids: CALSNYYKKLF. CDR3 nucleotides: TGTGCCTTGTCGAATTATTATAAGAAACTCTTT.

This clone was seen a few times. In the same sample, other DNA sequences code for this CDR3. The genes are TRGV3 and TRGJ1 or TRGJ2. The CDR3 runs 11 residues. CDR1 and CDR2 from the germline V gene are VTNTFY and YDVSTARD (reference sequence). The V gene end was trimmed by 2 bases and the J gene end by 11 bases; junction bases not matched to a gene: 6. The CDR3 sequence: CATWDTGEKLF. In DNA, the CDR3 is TGTGCCACCTGGGACACCGGGGAGAAACTCTTT.

V gene TRGV2 combines with J gene TRGJ1 or TRGJ2. Germline CDR1 and CDR2: EGSNGY and YDSYNSKV. The V gene end was trimmed by 0 bases and the J gene end by 5 bases; junction bases not matched to a gene: 10. The CDR3 spans 15 residues. This CDR3 reads CATWDGPDRNYKKLF. DNA of the CDR3: TGTGCCACCTGGGACGGGCCTGATAGAAATTATAAGAAACTCTTT.